Included here is one TCR beta chain sequence, with context. These data belong to a study of blood T cell repertoires in COVID-19. Across the study: COVID-19 samples, acute and convalescent, were from the United States, Italy and Spain.

Germline V lookup: CDR1 MNHEY, CDR2 SVGAGI. V dropped 5 bases and J dropped 8 bases, with 10 bases sitting between them. There are 12 residues in the CDR3. In the source study's methods: Using reference gene primer amplification, nucleated cell counts were estimated. Sequenced by immunoSEQ multiplex PCR; TCRdb stores in-frame clones only, minus some. For V, J and clone size, that table is used; D and trimming come from the DNA. In the table there are 150,000 or so clones, just over 85% of which are singletons. The genes are TRBV6-5 and TRBJ2-1; no firm D call. The material sequenced was peripheral blood. This clonotype was obtained from a man aged 55 to 69 with acute or convalescent COVID-19. The CDR3 DNA reads as TGTGCCAGCAGTCCCAGTGTGGATGAGCAGTTCTTC. Translating gives CASSPSVDEQFF.